These 2 T cell receptor beta chains were all obtained from the same sample, sequenced in a study of a mutant IDH1 vaccine in newly diagnosed glioma. The repertoire was sequenced with immunoSEQ multiplex PCR; TCRdb's copy has only in-frame clones and lacks some. The top ten clones hold 3.5% to 5% of a sample with around 50,000 clones, roughly 84% of them seen once. Sample time point: week 35, safety follow-up. Alongside topical imiquimod, each dose of vaccine comprised 300 ug of mutant IDH1 20-mer peptide. These receptors' antigens are unknown. The sequenced sample was PBMCs, obtained from a glioma patient whose treatment included an IDH1 peptide vaccine. The source is a young woman with glioma.

The J gene is TRBJ1-1, the V gene TRBV7-6; maybe TRBD1 (6 bases). This CDR3 spans 14 amino acids. The germline CDR1 and CDR2 sequences are SGHVS and FNYEAQ. V was shortened by 2 bases and J by 1 base, with 8 bases between the two germline ends. The CDR3 loop reads CASSLQGQNTEAFF. The CDR3 DNA reads as TGTGCCAGCAGCTTACAGGGGCAGAACACTGAAGCTTTCTTT.

The chain carries TRBV6-5 and TRBJ1-6; D uncertain. Trimming removed 6 bases at V and 5 bases at J, with 8 bases between. From germline, CDR1 is MNHEY and CDR2 SVGAGI. This CDR3 is built from 13 residues. The CDR3 region has the DNA TGTGCCAGCAGCCCCTCACATAATTCACCCCTCCACTTT. The encoded protein is CASSPSHNSPLHF.